The rows below give T cell receptor beta chains drawn from one sample of a study of shared clonotypes between healthy human individuals. Repertoires were generated with immunoSEQ multiplex PCR, while TCRdb's copy carries only in-frame clones and drops some. The table shows about 1 million clones, with around 74% occurring only once. Sequenced: memory CD4+ T cells sorted from blood. These receptors were taken from a man younger than 35 in good health. The CDR3 runs from the conserved cysteine through the conserved F or W. The D gene is left open where the match is weak. Not all rows give a size; the values are once, few, many and, for expanded clones, a class.

TRBJ2-2	.	.	TRBV2	CASANERHTGELFF	TGTGCCAGCGCAAACGAGAGACACACCGGGGAGCTGTTTTTT
TRBJ2-1	.	TRBD1	TRBV2	CASRGQGNEQFF	TGTGCCAGCAGGGGACAGGGCAATGAGCAGTTCTTC
TRBJ1-1	.	.	TRBV30	CAWRTGGGGKAFF	TGTGCCTGGAGGACAGGCGGTGGGGGCAAAGCTTTCTTT
TRBJ1-2	once	.	TRBV6-6	CASGRQGGYGYTF	TGTGCCAGCGGCCGTCAGGGTGGCTATGGCTACACCTTC
TRBJ2-3	few	.	TRBV2	CASSPRASAVTDTQYF	TGTGCCAGCAGCCCAAGGGCCTCCGCTGTCACAGATACGCAGTATTTT
TRBJ2-2	once	TRBD1	TRBV7-8	CASSLEGANTGELFF	TGTGCCAGCAGCTTAGAGGGGGCCAACACCGGGGAGCTGTTTTTT
TRBJ2-7	.	.	TRBV5-1	CASSVTTGSYEQYF	TGCGCCAGCAGCGTCACAACAGGCTCCTACGAGCAGTACTTC
TRBJ2-7	.	TRBD2	TRBV5-1	CASSLAAGVNGEQYF	TGCGCCAGCAGCTTGGCGGCGGGAGTAAACGGCGAGCAGTACTTC
TRBJ2-5	once	.	TRBV5-1	CASSLAPGFEETQYF	TGCGCCAGCAGCTTGGCCCCGGGATTCGAAGAGACCCAGTACTTC
TRBJ1-2	.	.	TRBV10-2	CASRTESYGYTF	TGCGCCAGCAGGACAGAAAGCTATGGCTACACCTTC
TRBJ1-6	.	.	TRBV5-1	CASSGTGGRSPLHF	TGCGCCAGCAGCGGAACAGGTGGGCGTTCACCCCTCCACTTT
TRBJ2-1	.	.	TRBV21-1	CASTEAGVSYNEQFF	TGTGCCAGCACCGAAGCGGGGGTCTCCTACAATGAGCAGTTCTTC
TRBJ1-3	few	.	TRBV7-2	CASSSSMGNTIYF	TGTGCCAGCAGCTCCTCTATGGGAAACACCATATATTTT
TRBJ2-7	.	.	TRBV5-4	CASSLQGGEQYF	TGTGCCAGCAGCTTACAGGGTGGAGAGCAGTACTTC
TRBJ2-5	.	.	TRBV6-1	CASSEALRGPYQETQYF	TGTGCCAGCAGTGAAGCGCTTCGTGGACCGTACCAAGAGACCCAGTACTTC
TRBJ2-7	.	.	TRBV28	CASSPRSYEQYF	TGTGCCAGCAGCCCCCGCTCCTACGAGCAGTACTTC
TRBJ2-5	.	.	TRBV6-5	CASSYSPGTGETQYF	TGTGCCAGCAGTTACTCGCCAGGGACGGGAGAGACCCAGTACTTC
TRBJ2-1	few	.	TRBV15	CATSSKSRDIVLPFF	TGTGCCACCAGCAGCAAGAGCCGGGACATCGTCCTTCCGTTCTTC
TRBJ2-7	.	TRBD1	TRBV7-2	CASSLVGRGFYEQYF	TGTGCCAGCAGCTTAGTAGGCAGGGGGTTCTACGAGCAGTACTTC
TRBJ2-5	.	TRBD2	TRBV11-2	CASSLDRSGGETQYF	TGTGCCAGCAGCTTAGATCGTAGCGGGGGAGAGACCCAGTACTTC
TRBJ1-6	few	.	TRBV5-1	CASSEDSLNSPLHF	TGCGCCAGCAGCGAGGACAGCCTTAATTCACCCCTCCACTTT
TRBJ2-5	.	.	TRBV10-3	CAISDYETQYF	TGTGCCATCAGTGATTACGAGACCCAGTACTTC
TRBJ1-1	.	.	TRBV27	CASSLSTNTEAFF	TGTGCCAGCAGTTTATCAACGAACACTGAAGCTTTCTTT
TRBJ2-7	.	.	TRBV7-2	CASSLEAVSAYEQYF	TGTGCCAGCAGCTTAGAGGCTGTTAGCGCTTACGAGCAGTACTTC
TRBJ1-2	.	TRBD1	TRBV6-5	CASSYSRDRRTGYTF	TGTGCCAGCAGTTACTCGCGGGACAGACGAACTGGCTACACCTTC
TRBJ2-7	.	.	TRBV18	CASSPPGVSQEQYF	TGTGCCAGCTCACCACCGGGGGTCTCTCAGGAGCAGTACTTC
TRBJ2-7	.	TRBD2	TRBV10-1	CASCSGRATEQYF	TGCGCCAGCTGTAGCGGGAGGGCAACCGAGCAGTACTTC
TRBJ2-5	.	TRBD1	TRBV5-1	CASSLQGQGILETQYF	TGCGCCAGCAGCTTGCAGGGACAGGGGATTTTGGAGACCCAGTACTTC
TRBJ2-1	.	TRBD2	TRBV5-1	CASSLGLGLGNNEQFF	TGCGCCAGCAGCTTGGGGTTGGGACTAGGCAACAATGAGCAGTTCTTC
TRBJ2-5	.	.	TRBV11-3	CASSLDPGLVMETQYF	TGTGCCAGCAGCTTAGATCCGGGACTGGTCATGGAGACCCAGTACTTC
TRBJ1-4	.	.	TRBV19	CASSIRTNEKLFF	TGTGCCAGTAGTATAAGGACTAATGAAAAACTGTTTTTT
TRBJ2-2	.	.	TRBV11-2	CASSSRGLHNTGELFF	TGTGCCAGCAGTTCGAGAGGGCTGCACAACACCGGGGAGCTGTTTTTT
TRBJ2-3	once	TRBD1	TRBV6-5	CASSKGQITDTQYF	TGTGCCAGCAGTAAGGGACAGATCACAGATACGCAGTATTTT
TRBJ1-4	.	.	TRBV30	CAWSLGSNEKLFF	TGTGCCTGGAGTTTGGGTTCTAATGAAAAACTGTTTTTT
TRBJ2-1	.	.	TRBV7-9	CASSLVRYGERLFF	TGTGCCAGCAGCTTAGTTCGATATGGGGAGCGACTGTTCTTC
TRBJ2-3	.	TRBD2	TRBV5-1	CASSDGSSGNTQYF	TGCGCCAGCAGCGATGGGTCTAGCGGTAATACGCAGTATTTT
TRBJ1-1	.	TRBD1	TRBV5-4	CASSLQGPGTEAFF	TGTGCCAGCAGCTTACAGGGGCCGGGGACTGAAGCTTTCTTT
TRBJ2-5	.	.	TRBV7-8	CASSLEYSQETQYF	TGTGCCAGCAGCTTAGAGTACAGTCAAGAGACCCAGTACTTC
TRBJ1-2	once	.	TRBV6-1	CASRGTANYGYTF	TGTGCCAGCAGGGGCACAGCTAACTATGGCTACACCTTC
TRBJ2-1	.	.	TRBV30	CAWSKRVLSYNEQFF	TGTGCCTGGAGTAAGCGGGTGCTATCCTACAATGAGCAGTTCTTC
TRBJ2-5	many	TRBD2	TRBV15	CATSRDRPGGMETQYF	TGTGCCACCAGCAGAGATCGACCGGGAGGTATGGAGACCCAGTACTTC